These 20 T cell receptor beta chains share one sample of origin, sequenced in a study of vaccination effects on CD4 cells after COVID-19. Sequencing followed a ViraFEST assay step that expanded antigen-specific CD4+ T cells with viral peptide pools. Isolation of CD4+ T cells took place after 10 days of culture. Each participant received a vaccine that was either BNT162b2 or mRNA-1273, given as two doses. TCRdb's table, derived via immunoSEQ multiplex PCR, lists solely in-frame clones and lacks some. The table has about 28,000 clones, around 70% seen once. No cognate antigen is known for these TCRs. The source was CD4+ T cells from PBMCs cultured with HCoV-NL63 spike peptides, collected after COVID-19 vaccination. The receptors derive from a human donor who received a COVID-19 vaccine.

The chain is built from TRBV12-3 or TRBV12-4 and TRBJ2-2; the D gene is possibly TRBD1 (5 bases). The CDR3 spans 13 residues. Trimming took off 3 bases at V and 7 bases at J, with 9 bases between the two ends. CDR3 residues: CASSLIGVGELFF. For the CDR3, the DNA is TGTGCCAGCAGTTTGATAGGGGTCGGGGAGCTGTTTTTT.

The gene calls are TRBV7-9 and TRBJ1-5, with D unresolved. The CDR3 totals 14 residues. The V gene lost 4 bases and the J gene lost 2 bases, with 9 bases spanning the gap. Looked up from germline, CDR1 is SEHNR and CDR2 is FQNEAQ (reference sequence). CDR3 nucleotide sequence: TGTGCCAGCAGCTATGAGTCGGGCAATCAGCCCCAGCATTTT. It is translated as CASSYESGNQPQHF.

The chain couples TRBV12-3 or TRBV12-4 to TRBJ1-1; no firm D call. The CDR3 contains 13 residues. Trimming removed 4 bases at V and 6 bases at J, with 12 bases between. The CDR3 DNA reads TGTGCCAGCAGTTCATTTCGGGAGCCTGAAGCTTTCTTT. Its translation is CASSSFREPEAFF.

The chain couples TRBV6-5 to TRBJ2-1; 7 bases agree with TRBD1. V trimming: 2 bases; J trimming: 8 bases; junction bases outside the gene matches: 9. CDR3 length equals 15 residues. CDR1 MNHEY and CDR2 SVGAGI come from the germline V gene. The CDR3 reads CASSYLDSRGYEQFF. The CDR3, as DNA: TGTGCCAGCAGTTACCTGGACTCCAGGGGGTATGAGCAGTTCTTC.

This clone was observed a few times. V usage is TRBV5-5 and J usage is TRBJ2-3; TRBD2 matches at 13 bases. Trimming at V came to 6 bases and at J to 7 bases, leaving 8 bases not matched to a gene. Germline V gene data show CDR1 as SGHKS and CDR2 as YYEKEE (reference sequence). This CDR3 region has 15 residues. In DNA, the CDR3 is TGTGCCAGCACCCAGACTAGCGGGGGGCAATATACGCAGTATTTT. This gives the protein CASTQTSGGQYTQYF. Based on the CDR3 plus reference TRBV5-5 and TRBJ2-3, the full variable domain is DAGVTQSPTHLIKTRGQQVTLRCSPISGHKSVSWYQQVLGQGPQFIFQYYEKEERGRGNFPDRFSARQFPNYSSELNVNALLLGDSALYLCASTQTSGGQYTQYFGPGTRLTVL.

V usage is TRBV10-3 and J usage is TRBJ2-7, with D maybe TRBD2 (5 bases). CDR3 length: 15 residues. The V gene's germline CDR1 is ENHRY and CDR2 SYGVKD. V was clipped by 10 bases and J by 3 bases, with 22 bases between them. The chain's CDR3 is CATHSGAVNLYEQYF. CDR3 DNA: TGTGCCACCCACAGCGGAGCGGTAAACCTCTACGAGCAGTACTTC.

This chain uses TRBV2 with TRBJ1-2, with a weak D call TRBD1 (6 bases). Trimming cost V 7 bases and J 4 bases, with 13 bases left between them. The CDR3 extends over 13 amino acids. The germline CDR1 and CDR2 sequences are SNHLY and FYNNEI. Written as DNA, the CDR3 is TGTGCCAGCAAACAAGGACAGACCTATGGCTACACCTTC. It is translated as CASKQGQTYGYTF.

As for this clone: This sample also contains other DNA sequences that code for the same CDR3. The chain is built from TRBV18 and TRBJ1-5, with D uncertain. Looked up from germline, CDR1 is KGHSH and CDR2 is LQKENI. The ends were cut back, 3 bases at V and 5 bases at J, with 8 bases in the middle. This CDR3 is built from 13 residues. This CDR3 reads CASSPGRDQPQHF. DNA of the CDR3: TGTGCCAGCTCACCGGGCAGAGATCAGCCCCAGCATTTT.

The chain has TRBV5-1 and TRBJ2-1; unclear D gene. CDR3 size: 14 residues. Trimming left V 0 bases short and J 8 bases short, with 12 bases between. Germline V gene lookup returns CDR1 SGHRS and CDR2 YFSETQ. The CDR3 is CASSLGLYPDEQFF. CDR3 sequence (DNA): TGCGCCAGCAGCTTGGGACTCTACCCCGATGAGCAGTTCTTC. Drawing the rest from reference TRBV5-1 and TRBJ2-1, the complete variable domain is KAGVTQTPRYLIKTRGQQVTLSCSPISGHRSVSWYQQTPGQGLQFLFEYFSETQRNKGNFPGRFSGRQFSNSRSEMNVSTLELGDSALYLCASSLGLYPDEQFFGPGTRLTVL.

The V gene is TRBV3-1 (or the pseudogene TRBV3-2), the J gene TRBJ2-5, with D perhaps TRBD2 (7 bases). CDR3 length: 15 amino acids. Germline V lookup: CDR1 LGHDT, CDR2 YNNKEL (reference sequence). Trimming left V 4 bases short and J 4 bases short, with 16 bases between. Here the CDR3 reads CASSPSWGGGETQYF. Written as DNA, the CDR3 is TGTGCCAGCAGCCCCTCATGGGGGGGCGGAGAGACCCAGTACTTC.

The CDR3 loop reads CAIRRTGGDGYTF. CDR3 nucleotide sequence: TGTGCCATCAGGCGGACAGGGGGTGATGGCTACACCTTC. The chain carries TRBV10-3 and TRBJ1-2; 10 positions match TRBD1. The length of the CDR3 is 13 residues. The ends lost 6 bases at V and 6 bases at J; junction bases unmatched: 4. Germline V gene sequence: CDR1 ENHRY, CDR2 SYGVKD.

The chain links TRBV6-5 to TRBJ2-7; 10 positions agree with TRBD2. Germline loops: CDR1 MNHEY, CDR2 SVGAGI. The CDR3 is 15 residues long. J gave up 3 bases and V 5 bases, and 7 bases lay outside the gene matches. CDR3 sequence (DNA): TGTGCCAGCAGTCGTCCGCGGACTAGCGGCTACGAGCAGTACTTC. Protein sequence: CASSRPRTSGYEQYF.

This chain links TRBV29-1 with TRBJ2-3, with 9 bases that match TRBD2. This CDR3 is built from 13 residues. Germline CDR1 is SQVTM and CDR2 is ANQGSEA. The ends lost 4 bases at V and 6 bases at J; junction bases unmatched: 5. CDR3 DNA: TGCAGCGTTGCAGCGGGAGGATCTGATACGCAGTATTTT. Its translation: CSVAAGGSDTQYF.

The rearrangement uses TRBV7-9 and TRBJ1-1; TRBD1 might be the D (5 bases). V shed 0 bases and J shed 8 bases, with 19 bases lying between them. CDR1 and CDR2 (germline): SEHNR, FQNEAQ (reference sequence). The CDR3 length is 16 residues. CDR3 protein: CASSLAGVSGSVEAFF. CDR3 sequence (DNA): TGTGCCAGCAGCTTAGCGGGGGTGTCGGGGAGTGTGGAAGCTTTCTTT.

This chain connects TRBV19 to TRBJ2-4; D is unclear. V gave up 0 bases and J gave up 9 bases, with 15 bases separating them. Germline-derived CDR1 and CDR2 are LNHDA and SQIVND (reference sequence). The CDR3 has 15 amino acids. The CDR3 bases are TGTGCCAGTAGTATAGAGGGCGGCGGCAAGAGCATTCAGTACTTC. Protein: CASSIEGGGKSIQYF. Looking up the rest from reference TRBV19 and TRBJ2-4 gives the full variable domain: DGGITQSPKYLFRKEGQNVTLSCEQNLNHDAMYWYRQDPGQGLRLIYYSQIVNDFQKGDIAEGYSVSREKKESFPLTVTSAQKNPTAFYLCASSIEGGGKSIQYFGAGTRLSVL.

V is TRBV19 and J is TRBJ1-5, with a weak D call TRBD1 (5 bases). V was clipped by 4 bases and J by 7 bases, with 26 bases between them. Germline CDR1 LNHDA, CDR2 SQIVND (reference sequence). CDR3 length equals 18 residues. The CDR3, as DNA: TGTGCCAGTAGTAACCCCCCGGGGACGTTCCTGATCATGCAGCCCCAGCATTTT. It yields the protein CASSNPPGTFLIMQPQHF.

The sample holds one count of this clone. The chain employs TRBV7-9 and TRBJ2-1; D is perhaps TRBD2 (7 bases). Trimming took off 1 base at V and 13 bases at J, with 14 bases between the two ends. The CDR3 has 13 residues. Germline V lookup: CDR1 SEHNR, CDR2 FQNEAQ (reference sequence). In DNA, the CDR3 is TGTGCCAGCAGCTTAGAGGGCGGGGGCCTTCAGTTCTTC. This codes for CASSLEGGGLQFF. The whole variable domain, filled in from reference TRBV7-9 and TRBJ2-1, reads DTGVSQNPRHKITKRGQNVTFRCDPISEHNRLYWYRQTLGQGPEFLTYFQNEAQLEKSRLLSDRFSAERPKGSFSTLEIQRTEQGDSAMYLCASSLEGGGLQFFGPGTRLTVL.

V gene TRBV4-1 combines with J gene TRBJ2-1, with 12 bases fitting TRBD2. The CDR3 loop spans 17 amino acids. Trimming cost V 4 bases and J 9 bases; bases outside gene matches: 13. Germline V lookup: CDR1 MGHRA, CDR2 YSYEKL. The CDR3, as DNA: TGCGCCAGCAGCCTAGAGATCGGGACTAGCGGGTTCGTTGAGCAGTTCTTC. Its protein product is CASSLEIGTSGFVEQFF.

This clone was counted between two and nine times. The genes are TRBV11-2 and TRBJ1-3; D is unresolved. With 5 bases removed from V and 2 bases from J, the gap between germline ends came to 10 bases. Germline-derived CDR1 and CDR2 are SGHAT and FQNNGV. The CDR3 length is 14 residues. CDR3 in DNA: TGTGCCAGCAGCCGAGAGGGAGCTGGAAACACCATATATTTT. This encodes CASSREGAGNTIYF.

The chain is built from TRBV19 and TRBJ1-6; possible D gene TRBD1, 5 bases. The length of the CDR3 is 17 residues. Between the trimmed V and J ends, which lost 6 bases and 9 bases, there was a span of 24 bases. Germline V gives CDR1 LNHDA, CDR2 SQIVND (reference sequence). In nucleotides, the CDR3 is TGTGCCAGTAGCGCCCAGGGAGCTGCCCTCGTCCCTTCACCCCTCCACTTT. It encodes CASSAQGAALVPSPLHF.